A single TCR beta chain is shown here with its context. What it binds is unknown. The germline V gene encodes CDR1 SGHDN and CDR2 FVKESK. Trimming removed 1 base from V and 7 bases from J, with 7 bases in between. This CDR3 spans 12 amino acids. These data belong to a study of T cell repertoires in cytomegalovirus infection. In TCRdb, the reads were re-called with MiXCR into one record per CDR3 protein. The sample lists under 500,000 distinct CDR3 sequences, about 39% seen once, with 43% in the top ten. The sequence came from a human donor in good health (CMV status not recorded). Some clones in this sample may be carry-over from other donors' samples. The sequences come from cultured PBMCs, collected from culture after CMV antigen stimulation. The rearrangement links TRBV14 to TRBJ1-1; D is perhaps TRBD1 (5 bases). CDR3 residues: CASSQVGDEAFF. The CDR3 DNA reads TGTGCCAGCAGCCAAGTAGGGGATGAAGCTTTCTTT.